Following are 21 T cell receptor beta chains from one sample sequenced in a study of T cells in Graves' hyperthyroidism and ophthalmopathy. RNA transcripts provided the source from which TCR beta CDR3 regions were amplified. First-round RT-PCR with HTBI primers amplified the TCR CDR3 region. TCRdb re-called the multiplex PCR reads with MiXCR, one entry per CDR3 protein. The sample lists 490,000 or so distinct CDR3 sequences, approximately 49% occurring once. The sample comprised peripheral blood or thyroid tissue (not recorded which). The source is an adult woman with Graves' disease, either hyperthyroidism or ophthalmopathy (not recorded which).

This clonotype was counted between two and nine times. This chain links TRBV2 with TRBJ2-5; 11 bases map to TRBD2. After removal of 8 bases from V and 3 bases from J, the junction contained 2 bases not matched to a gene. Germline lookup yields CDR1 SNHLY and CDR2 FYNNEI. The CDR3 extends over 13 amino acids. In DNA, the CDR3 is TGTGCCAGCCGGGGACTAGCGGAAGAGACCCAGTACTTC. Its protein product is CASRGLAEETQYF. The full variable domain, its missing parts supplied by reference TRBV2 and TRBJ2-5, is EPEVTQTPSHQVTQMGQEVILRCVPISNHLYFYWYRQILGQKVEFLVSFYNNEISEKSEIFDDQFSVERPDGSNFTLKIRSTKLEDSAMYFCASRGLAEETQYFGPGTRLLVL.

The sample holds many counts of this clonotype. The chain couples TRBV5-5 to TRBJ1-2; possible D gene TRBD1, 5 bases. Looked up from germline, CDR1 is SGHKS and CDR2 is YYEKEE (reference sequence). Trimming shortened V by 1 base and J by 5 bases, and 15 bases separated the two germline ends. The CDR3 is made up of 15 amino acids. CDR3 sequence reads: CASSLIVGRTYGYTF. The CDR3 nucleotides are TGTGCCAGCAGCTTGATTGTGGGACGGACTTATGGCTACACCTTC.

In this sample, this clonotype turned up many times. This rearrangement joins TRBV7-2 to TRBJ1-1; D is uncertain. CDR3 size: 17 residues. CDR1 is SGHTA, CDR2 FQGNSA, per germline. The ends were cut back, 1 base at V and 2 bases at J, with 17 bases in the middle. For the CDR3, the DNA is TGTGCCAGCAGCTTAGACAGACACAGTTCAATTAACACTGAAGCTTTCTTT. Translation gives CASSLDRHSSINTEAFF.

This clonotype was recorded at least ten times. V and J are TRBV3-1 and TRBJ1-6; D is unclear. CDR1 and CDR2 (germline): LGHDT, YNNKEL (reference sequence). V was cut by 0 bases and J by 9 bases, with 3 bases left in between. The CDR3 sequence is 12 residues long. The CDR3 loop is CASSQEPSPLHF. In nucleotides, the CDR3 is TGTGCCAGCAGCCAAGAGCCTTCACCCCTCCACTTT.

The CDR3 sequence: CASSFPQGQGNTEAFF. The CDR3 DNA reads TGTGCCAGCAGTTTCCCACAGGGGCAGGGGAACACTGAAGCTTTCTTT. The V and J genes are TRBV12-3 or TRBV12-4 and TRBJ1-1, with 7 positions matching TRBD1. The CDR3 contains 16 residues. J was trimmed by 1 base and V by 3 bases; bases with no gene match: 8.

To note about this clonotype: A read error is possible here, since a much larger clone lies one base away. CDR3 amino acids: CSAGVGQGFNQPQHF. The CDR3 DNA reads as TGCAGTGCTGGAGTCGGTCAGGGGTTCAATCAGCCCCAGCATTTT. V usage is TRBV20-1 and J usage is TRBJ1-5; TRBD1 might be the D (6 bases). Germline CDR1 and CDR2: DFQATT and SNEGSKA (reference sequence). There are 15 residues in the CDR3. V was trimmed by 5 bases and J by 3 bases, leaving 17 bases between them.

V usage is TRBV6-2 or TRBV6-3 and J usage is TRBJ1-2, with a possible D match to TRBD1 (6 bases). The CDR3 runs to 15 residues. V was shortened by 4 bases and J by 7 bases, with 19 bases between the two germline ends. Germline CDR1 and CDR2: MNHEY and SVGEGT. The CDR3 coding sequence is TGTGCCAGCAGTTTTTTATCGTACAGGGTTTCTGGCTACACCTTC. Translating gives CASSFLSYRVSGYTF.

This clonotype was picked up a small number of times. This may come from a read error, since a much larger clone is one base off. The CDR3 end shows no conserved phenylalanine or tryptophan, and so a read error is likely. The genes are TRBV7-6 and TRBJ1-1, with D perhaps TRBD1 (5 bases). The germline gives CDR1 SGHVS, CDR2 FNYEAQ. V lost 5 bases, J lost 3 bases, and 13 bases lay in between. The CDR3 is 14 residues long. The DNA for the CDR3 is TGTGCCAGCAGCCCCAGGATCAGGGACACTGAAGCTTTCGTT. Translated, it gives CASSPRIRDTEAFV.

In regard to this clonotype: Lacking the conserved final phenylalanine or tryptophan, this CDR3 likely reflects a read error. The rearrangement joins TRBV28 to TRBJ1-5; a weak D match, TRBD1 (5 bases). This CDR3 has 15 residues. V lost 3 bases to trimming and J lost 2 bases, with 11 bases between them. Looked up from germline, CDR1 is MDHEN and CDR2 is SYDVKM. Here the CDR3 reads CASSFSDRRNQPQHS. The CDR3 DNA reads TGTGCCAGCAGTTTTTCCGACAGACGCAATCAGCCCCAGCATTCT.

The chain is built from TRBV7-7 and TRBJ1-2; D is unclear. The germline gives CDR1 SSHAT, CDR2 FNYEAQ (reference sequence). V was shortened by 5 bases and J by 6 bases, with 19 bases between the two germline ends. The CDR3 extends over 15 amino acids. CDR3 in amino acids: CASSPYPGSRDGYTF. CDR3 sequence (DNA): TGTGCCAGCAGCCCATATCCGGGATCTAGGGATGGCTACACCTTC.

This clonotype was detected only a few times. The V call is TRBV6-1, the J call TRBJ1-2; D is perhaps TRBD1 (6 bases). The CDR3 consists of 18 residues. The V gene lost 7 bases and the J gene lost 4 bases, with 28 bases spanning the gap. Germline-derived CDR1 and CDR2 are MNHNS and SASEGT. As DNA, the CDR3 is TGTGCCAGCATTCGGGGCGTTGGAACTGGACAGCCTTTCTATGGCTACACCTTC. This encodes CASIRGVGTGQPFYGYTF.

As concerns this clonotype: A much larger clone differs from this one at a single base, so this may be a read error. The CDR3 reads CASSLMTGENGKLFF. In DNA form, the CDR3 reads TGTGCCAGCAGCTTGATGACAGGGGAAAATGGAAAACTGTTTTTT. This chain connects TRBV11-2 to TRBJ1-4, with 8 nucleotides matching TRBD1. The CDR3 has 15 residues. The germline CDR1 and CDR2 sequences are SGHAT and FQNNGV. The variable domain in full, with the rest retrieved from reference TRBV11-2 and TRBJ1-4, is EAGVAQSPRYKIIEKRQSVAFWCNPISGHATLYWYQQILGQGPKLLIQFQNNGVVDDSQLPKDRFSAERLKGVDSTLKIQPAKLEDSAVYLCASSLMTGENGKLFFGSGTQLSVL.

The gene calls are TRBV5-1 and TRBJ1-4; TRBD1 is a possible D gene (6 bases). This CDR3 has 16 residues. The germline V gene encodes CDR1 SGHRS and CDR2 YFSETQ. Trimming left V 4 bases short and J 5 bases short, with 18 bases between. The CDR3 DNA follows: TGCGCCAGCAGCCAGAAGGGGGGAACAGGGAATGAAAAACTGTTTTTT. Translating gives CASSQKGGTGNEKLFF.

The genes are TRBV9 and TRBJ1-4; D perhaps matches TRBD1 (5 bases). Per the germline V gene, CDR1 is SGDLS and CDR2 is YYNGEE. The V gene lost 5 bases and the J gene lost 8 bases, with 16 bases spanning the gap. The CDR3 runs to 14 residues. The CDR3 DNA follows: TGTGCCAGCAGTGGCATTGGGGGTGTCGAAAAACTGTTTTTT. Protein sequence: CASSGIGGVEKLFF.

This clonotype was seen ten or more times. The genes are TRBV29-1 and TRBJ1-1, with D unresolved. There are 12 residues in the CDR3. Trimming removed 4 bases from V and 1 base from J, with 7 bases in between. The germline CDR1 and CDR2 sequences are SQVTM and ANQGSEA. The CDR3 protein is CSVGFGNTEAFF. The CDR3, as DNA: TGCAGCGTTGGATTCGGGAACACTGAAGCTTTCTTT.

This clonotype was recorded at least ten times. The V call is TRBV5-1, the J call TRBJ2-7; 11 bases fit TRBD1. Germline V lookup: CDR1 SGHRS, CDR2 YFSETQ. The CDR3 contains 15 residues. V was pared by 2 bases and J by 6 bases, with 7 bases of the junction left unmatched. In nucleotides, the CDR3 is TGCGCCAGCAGCTTTGCCGGACAGGGGGCGGGCGAGCAGTACTTC. Its translation: CASSFAGQGAGEQYF.

This chain joins TRBV2 and TRBJ2-7, with TRBD2 matching over 10 bases. The CDR3 sequence is 13 residues long. Germline V gene data show CDR1 as SNHLY and CDR2 as FYNNEI. Germline trimming cut 6 bases from V and 3 bases from J; bases unmatched to any gene: 2. The DNA of the CDR3 is TGTGCCAGCAGAGCTAGCGGGAGCTACGAGCAGTACTTC. It translates to CASRASGSYEQYF. The whole variable domain, remainder taken from reference TRBV2 and TRBJ2-7, is EPEVTQTPSHQVTQMGQEVILRCVPISNHLYFYWYRQILGQKVEFLVSFYNNEISEKSEIFDDQFSVERPDGSNFTLKIRSTKLEDSAMYFCASRASGSYEQYFGPGTRLTVT.

Ten or more counts support this clonotype. This chain uses TRBV6-1 with TRBJ1-1; D ambiguous. The CDR3 spans 15 residues. Germline CDR1 and CDR2: MNHNS and SASEGT. V lost 1 base and J 7 bases, leaving 16 bases between the germline ends. The CDR3 reads CASSEEQRKRGEAFF. The CDR3 DNA reads as TGTGCCAGCAGTGAAGAACAGAGGAAACGGGGTGAAGCTTTCTTT.

The table lists this clonotype with a count of one. The chain is built from TRBV2 and TRBJ1-4; tentatively, D is TRBD1 (5 bases). Germline V gene sequence: CDR1 SNHLY, CDR2 FYNNEI. The CDR3 extends over 13 amino acids. V shed 4 bases and J shed 6 bases, with 9 bases lying between them. CDR3 DNA: TGTGCCAGCAGTGGCGGGACGTATGAAAAACTGTTTTTT. Translating gives CASSGGTYEKLFF. Combining the CDR3 with reference TRBV2 and TRBJ1-4 gives the whole variable domain EPEVTQTPSHQVTQMGQEVILRCVPISNHLYFYWYRQILGQKVEFLVSFYNNEISEKSEIFDDQFSVERPDGSNFTLKIRSTKLEDSAMYFCASSGGTYEKLFFGSGTQLSVL.

The chain joins TRBV29-1 to TRBJ2-5; 7 nucleotides align to TRBD2. J was trimmed by 1 base and V by 1 base; bases with no gene match: 3. This CDR3 is built from 14 residues. The germline V gene has CDR1 SQVTM and CDR2 ANQGSEA. CDR3 coding DNA: TGCAGCGTTGAAGGGGGAGGGTCCCAAGAGACCCAGTACTTC. It is translated as CSVEGGGSQETQYF.

This clonotype was detected only a few times. This rearrangement joins TRBV2 to TRBJ1-5; the D gene is possibly TRBD1 (6 bases). The CDR3 has 12 amino acids. Germline V gene sequence: CDR1 SNHLY, CDR2 FYNNEI. The ends were cut back, 8 bases at V and 9 bases at J, with 14 bases in the middle. CDR3 in amino acids: CASSPGGGPQHF. In DNA form, the CDR3 reads TGTGCCAGCTCCCCCGGGGGCGGGCCCCAGCATTTT.